The rows below give T cell receptor beta chains drawn from one sample of a study of cytomegalovirus exposure and HLA in healthy donors. TCRdb's table, derived via immunoSEQ multiplex PCR, lists solely in-frame clones and lacks some. The sample carries roughly 62,000 clones, about 94% recorded once. What was sequenced was PBMCs. Receptors originate from a man younger than 35 in good health and CMV-seronegative. Each CDR3 is given with its conserved first and last residue. D genes are given only for firm matches. Size is stated for part of the rows, as once, few or many counts, or as a class when the clone is expanded.

. | TRBD1 | TRBJ1-2 | TRBV19 | CASSLDAGGGYGYTF | TGTGCCAGTAGTCTTGACGCAGGGGGCGGGTATGGCTACACCTTC
. | . | TRBJ2-1 | TRBV20-1 | CSANTDNEQFF | TGCAGTGCTAATACTGACAATGAGCAGTTCTTC
. | . | TRBJ2-7 | TRBV7-9 | CASSLQTGPLAAGKYEQYF | TGTGCCAGCAGCTTGCAGACAGGGCCCTTAGCGGCGGGGAAATACGAGCAGTACTTC
. | TRBD1 | TRBJ2-3 | TRBV4-3 | CASSQGRGLVTDTQYF | TGCGCCAGCAGCCAAGGCAGGGGGCTTGTCACAGATACGCAGTATTTT
. | . | TRBJ2-3 | TRBV2 | CAGTGSPIPTQYF | TGTGCCGGAACCGGGAGCCCTATCCCTACGCAGTATTTT
few | . | TRBJ2-5 | TRBV7-3 | CASSSGHKETQYF | TGTGCCAGCAGTTCGGGACATAAAGAGACCCAGTACTTC
. | TRBD1 | TRBJ2-7 | TRBV5-1 | CASSWIAGGFPYEQYF | TGCGCCAGCAGCTGGATCGCAGGGGGTTTTCCCTACGAGCAGTACTTC
. | . | TRBJ1-5 | TRBV28 | CASSLNGGGLTQQPQHF | TGTGCCAGCAGTTTAAATGGTGGCGGGTTGACGCAACAGCCCCAGCATTTT
. | . | TRBJ1-1 | TRBV11-1 | CASSGLAHFNTEAFF | TGTGCCAGCAGCGGACTGGCACATTTCAACACTGAAGCTTTCTTT
once | TRBD1 | TRBJ2-2 | TRBV5-4 | CASSAQGAGELFF | TGTGCCAGCAGCGCACAGGGGGCCGGGGAGCTGTTTTTT
. | . | TRBJ2-2 | TRBV11-2 | CASSHRQSNTGELFF | TGTGCCAGCAGCCACCGACAGTCGAACACCGGGGAGCTGTTTTTT
. | . | TRBJ1-2 | TRBV10-1 | CASSEFRLYGYTF | TGCGCCAGCAGTGAATTCAGGCTCTATGGCTACACCTTC
once | TRBD2 | TRBJ2-1 | TRBV19 | CASSIAGTSVHNEQFF | TGTGCCAGTAGTATCGCCGGGACTAGCGTCCACAATGAGCAGTTCTTC
. | TRBD1 | TRBJ1-4 | TRBV28 | CASSPDPGQGDEKLFF | TGTGCCAGCAGTCCAGACCCGGGACAGGGGGATGAAAAACTGTTTTTT
. | . | TRBJ2-5 | TRBV5-6 | CASSFQGLGETQYF | TGTGCCAGCAGCTTCCAGGGGCTCGGTGAGACCCAGTACTTC
. | . | TRBJ2-3 | TRBV5-5 | CASSLGGVADTQYF | TGTGCCAGCAGCTTGGGGGGAGTTGCAGATACGCAGTATTTT
. | TRBD1 | TRBJ1-1 | TRBV7-6 | CASSLVYWDRGSTEAFF | TGTGCCAGCAGCTTAGTTTACTGGGACAGGGGAAGCACTGAAGCTTTCTTT
. | TRBD2 | TRBJ2-1 | TRBV18 | CASSPVPGLAGGSYNEQFF | TGTGCCAGCTCACCCGTCCCGGGACTAGCGGGAGGCTCCTACAATGAGCAGTTCTTC
. | TRBD1 | TRBJ1-1 | TRBV7-2 | CASSYRTGNTEAFF | TGTGCCAGCAGCTACCGGACAGGCAACACTGAAGCTTTCTTT
. | TRBD1 | TRBJ2-7 | TRBV11-3 | CASSLGRGTDYEQYF | TGTGCCAGCAGCTTAGGCAGGGGGACCGACTACGAGCAGTACTTC
. | . | TRBJ1-3 | TRBV6-1 | CASSEGPSGNTIYF | TGTGCCAGCAGTGAAGGGCCTTCTGGAAACACCATATATTTT
. | . | TRBJ1-4 | TRBV28 | CASSLGGVWEKLFF | TGTGCCAGCAGTTTAGGAGGGGTTTGGGAAAAACTGTTTTTT
. | . | TRBJ2-7 | TRBV5-1 | CASSLWPPWGLYEQYF | TGCGCCAGCAGCTTGTGGCCGCCTTGGGGCCTCTACGAGCAGTACTTC
. | TRBD1 | TRBJ1-1 | TRBV30 | CAWSAQGAPGLTEAFF | TGTGCCTGGAGTGCACAGGGGGCGCCCGGACTTACTGAAGCTTTCTTT
. | TRBD1 | TRBJ2-5 | TRBV6-1 | CASSEGQGKETQYF | TGTGCCAGCAGTGAAGGACAGGGGAAAGAGACCCAGTACTTC
. | TRBD1 | TRBJ1-4 | TRBV27 | CASSNQGAREKLFF | TGTGCCAGCAGTAACCAGGGGGCCCGTGAAAAACTGTTTTTT
once | . | TRBJ2-3 | TRBV30 | CAWSVGGVSTDTQYF | TGTGCCTGGAGTGTAGGCGGGGTTAGCACAGATACGCAGTATTTT
. | . | TRBJ1-5 | TRBV4-3 | CASSQVAGGNQPQHF | TGCGCCAGCAGCCAAGTGGCAGGGGGCAATCAGCCCCAGCATTTT
. | TRBD1 | TRBJ1-1 | TRBV10-3 | CAISSAGTGEGEAFF | TGTGCCATCAGTTCAGCCGGGACAGGGGAGGGTGAAGCTTTCTTT
. | TRBD2 | TRBJ2-7 | TRBV7-2 | CASSFSGTSGTAEQYF | TGTGCCAGCAGCTTCTCAGGGACTAGCGGGACAGCCGAGCAGTACTTC
. | TRBD2 | TRBJ2-7 | TRBV2 | CASSEGARTSGRTGNEQYF | TGTGCCAGCAGTGAAGGGGCGAGGACTAGCGGGAGAACAGGGAACGAGCAGTACTTC
. | . | TRBJ2-7 | TRBV10-3 | CAISDDSVSYEQYF | TGTGCCATCAGTGACGACAGTGTCTCCTACGAGCAGTACTTC
. | TRBD2 | TRBJ2-7 | TRBV28 | CASLPGGLAGVNEQYF | TGTGCCAGCCTACCTGGGGGACTAGCGGGAGTCAACGAGCAGTACTTC
. | . | TRBJ2-2 | TRBV19 | CASSIVGELFF | TGTGCCAGTAGTATCGTCGGGGAGCTGTTTTTT
. | TRBD2 | TRBJ2-7 | TRBV27 | CASRKNSGSQYEQYF | TGTGCCAGCAGGAAAAATAGCGGGAGCCAGTACGAGCAGTACTTC
once | . | TRBJ2-1 | TRBV6-5 | CASSPRFYNEQFF | TGTGCCAGCAGTCCGAGGTTCTACAATGAGCAGTTCTTC
. | . | TRBJ1-5 | TRBV2 | CASSDGGAYQPQHF | TGTGCCAGCAGTGACGGGGGGGCATACCAGCCCCAGCATTTT
. | . | TRBJ1-1 | TRBV19 | CASSPRGDTEAFF | TGTGCCAGTAGCCCACGCGGGGACACTGAAGCTTTCTTT
. | TRBD1 | TRBJ2-3 | TRBV2 | CASSPQGATDTQYF | TGTGCCAGCTCCCCACAGGGGGCCACAGATACGCAGTATTTT
. | . | TRBJ2-7 | TRBV7-8 | CASSLGTVAYEQYF | TGTGCCAGCAGCTTAGGGACAGTAGCCTACGAGCAGTACTTC
. | . | TRBJ2-3 | TRBV11-2 | CASSLRTDTQYF | TGTGCCAGCAGCCTCCGCACAGATACGCAGTATTTT
. | TRBD1 | TRBJ2-1 | TRBV5-4 | CASSADPIDRVEQFF | TGTGCCAGCAGCGCCGACCCAATTGACAGGGTTGAGCAGTTCTTC
. | . | TRBJ1-5 | TRBV28 | CASRRQGNQPQHF | TGTGCCAGCAGAAGGCAGGGGAATCAGCCCCAGCATTTT
. | TRBD1 | TRBJ1-1 | TRBV2 | CATRTGGTEAFF | TGTGCTACCCGGACAGGGGGCACTGAAGCTTTCTTT
. | . | TRBJ1-4 | TRBV7-8 | CASSLDMETKSGEKLFF | TGTGCCAGCAGCTTAGATATGGAGACTAAATCCGGTGAAAAACTGTTTTTT
. | TRBD1 | TRBJ2-7 | TRBV6-5 | CASSYSGQGAYEQYF | TGTGCCAGCAGTTACTCTGGGCAGGGGGCCTACGAGCAGTACTTC
. | . | TRBJ1-5 | TRBV6-1 | CASSERQGGFQPQHF | TGTGCCAGCAGTGAAAGGCAGGGTGGCTTCCAGCCCCAGCATTTT
. | . | TRBJ1-5 | TRBV29-1 | CSVGQRLNQPQHF | TGCAGCGTCGGACAGAGACTCAATCAGCCCCAGCATTTT
. | TRBD2 | TRBJ2-7 | TRBV5-8 | CASSSLWREGEQYF | TGTGCCAGCAGCTCCCTGTGGAGGGAGGGCGAGCAGTACTTC
. | . | TRBJ1-4 | TRBV6-1 | CASSGGRTAALDEKLFF | TGTGCCAGCAGTGGAGGAAGGACAGCCGCTCTGGATGAAAAACTGTTTTTT
. | TRBD1 | TRBJ2-7 | TRBV7-9 | CASSLGTGPFYEQYF | TGTGCCAGCAGCTTAGGGACAGGACCCTTCTACGAGCAGTACTTC
. | TRBD2 | TRBJ2-7 | TRBV6-5 | CASSPSGRGYEQYF | TGTGCCAGCAGTCCTAGCGGGAGAGGGTACGAGCAGTACTTC
. | TRBD2 | TRBJ2-4 | TRBV6-1 | CASSPSGNNIQYF | TGTGCCAGCAGTCCTAGCGGGAATAACATTCAGTACTTC
. | . | TRBJ2-3 | TRBV10-3 | CAISHSGENTDTQYF | TGTGCCATCAGTCATAGCGGAGAAAACACAGATACGCAGTATTTT
once | . | TRBJ1-2 | TRBV5-4 | CASSWPGWGPSSYGYTF | TGTGCCAGCAGCTGGCCAGGTTGGGGGCCTTCAAGCTATGGCTACACCTTC
once | . | TRBJ2-1 | TRBV19 | CASRDNRVNEQFF | TGTGCCAGTAGAGATAACAGGGTCAATGAGCAGTTCTTC
. | TRBD2 | TRBJ2-1 | TRBV5-1 | CASRPSAGGYNEQFF | TGCGCCAGCAGGCCCTCGGCGGGAGGCTACAATGAGCAGTTCTTC
. | TRBD2 | TRBJ2-7 | TRBV15 | CATSRDGGGRSYEQYF | TGTGCCACCAGCAGAGATGGTGGCGGGAGGAGCTACGAGCAGTACTTC
. | TRBD1 | TRBJ2-7 | TRBV2 | CASEGATYEQYF | TGTGCCAGCGAGGGGGCCACCTACGAGCAGTACTTC
. | . | TRBJ1-2 | TRBV7-9 | CASSLQGDGYTF | TGTGCCAGCAGCTTACAGGGTGATGGCTACACCTTC